The 5 T cell receptor beta chains given below trace back to one sample, sequenced in a study of identical twins. Using its own MiXCR run on the 5' RACE reads, TCRdb lists one record per CDR3 protein. The table includes about 220,000 distinct CDR3 sequences, under 10% detected once. These data also formed part of another study, on yellow fever vaccine responses in identical twins.

The sample was memory (CD45RO+) T cells sorted from blood. All receptors come from a woman aged 18 to 35 in good health.

This clonotype came up many times. V gene TRBV5-1 combines with J gene TRBJ2-3; perhaps TRBD2 as D (6 bases). The CDR3 loop spans 17 amino acids. The germline V and J ends were trimmed by 4 bases and 0 bases, with 18 bases remaining between them. From germline, CDR1 is SGHRS and CDR2 YFSETQ. CDR3 sequence: CASSGDLSGPSTDTQYF. The CDR3 DNA sequence: TGCGCCAGCAGCGGGGACCTTAGCGGTCCTAGCACAGATACGCAGTATTTT.

This clonotype was counted at least ten times. This sequence joins TRBV24-1 and TRBJ2-1, with 7 bases lining up with TRBD2. The length of the CDR3 is 17 residues. Per the germline V gene, CDR1 is KGHDR and CDR2 is SFDVKD. V shed 4 bases, J shed 0 bases, and the junction held 8 bases outside the gene matches. In nucleotides, the CDR3 is TGTGCCACCAGTGACCCCGTTGCGGGGGACTCCTACAATGAGCAGTTCTTC. This encodes CATSDPVAGDSYNEQFF.

This clonotype was counted only a few times. This chain joins TRBV11-3 and TRBJ2-1; D possibly corresponds to TRBD1 (6 bases). CDR1 SGHNT and CDR2 YENEEA come from the germline V gene. Trimming stripped 3 bases from V and 4 bases from J, with 10 bases between. This CDR3 is 14 amino acids long. DNA of the CDR3: TGTGCCAGCAGCTTGGACAGTCCGTACAATGAGCAGTTCTTC. It translates to CASSLDSPYNEQFF.

The chain couples TRBV30 to TRBJ2-3; D uncertain. V was cut by 3 bases and J by 6 bases, with 7 bases left in between. This CDR3 comprises 11 residues. Per germline, CDR1 GTSNPN and CDR2 SVGIG (reference sequence). DNA for the CDR3: TGTGCCTGGAGGGGCTACGATACGCAGTATTTT. Its protein is CAWRGYDTQYF. The variable domain in full, completed from reference TRBV30 and TRBJ2-3, reads SQTIHQWPATLVQPVGSPLSLECTVEGTSNPNLYWYRQAAGRGLQLLFYSVGIGQISSEVPQNLSASRPQDRQFILSSKKLLLSDSGFYLCAWRGYDTQYFGPGTRLTVL.

Turning to this clonotype: A much larger clone is a single base away; this may be a read error. J is TRBJ2-5 and V is TRBV20-1; 11 positions match TRBD2. CDR3 length: 16 residues. Germline CDR1 DFQATT, CDR2 SNEGSKA (reference sequence). The CDR3 loop is CCARDTSGGDQETQYF. CDR3 DNA sequence: TGCTGTGCTAGAGATACTAGCGGGGGTGACCAAGAGACCCAGTACTTC.